The clone carrying this TCR beta chain was seen only once. Assay: immunoSEQ multiplex PCR; the TCRdb copy retains only in-frame clones and omits some. The table records a few hundred thousand clones, about 92% of them present only once. The CDR3 covers 15 residues. With V trimmed by 3 bases and J by 6 bases, 9 bases remained unmatched. CDR1 and CDR2 from the germline V gene are DFQATT and SNEGSKA (reference sequence). Treatment defined: around 19 received Ad26.COV2.S at low or high dose, single or two shots; several received placebo; per-sample allocation not given. The investigators took samples on day 63 after the first vaccine or placebo injection. In the vaccine, an Ad26 vector expressed the SARS-CoV-2 spike of the Wuhan strain. This specimen belongs to a study of Ad26.COV2.S vaccination and SARS-CoV-2 variants. About the study: Dosing was one shot or two shots 56 days apart.

Sequencing was performed on peripheral blood, taken in a trial of Ad26.COV2.S vaccine versus placebo. This TCR was sampled from a person aged 18-65 years who received the Ad26.COV2.S COVID-19 vaccine or a placebo. The chain has TRBV20-1 and TRBJ2-1; 9 nucleotides line up with TRBD2. DNA for the CDR3: TGCAGTGCTAGTCCCATAGCGGGAGCGACCAATGAGCAGTTCTTC. Translated: CSASPIAGATNEQFF.